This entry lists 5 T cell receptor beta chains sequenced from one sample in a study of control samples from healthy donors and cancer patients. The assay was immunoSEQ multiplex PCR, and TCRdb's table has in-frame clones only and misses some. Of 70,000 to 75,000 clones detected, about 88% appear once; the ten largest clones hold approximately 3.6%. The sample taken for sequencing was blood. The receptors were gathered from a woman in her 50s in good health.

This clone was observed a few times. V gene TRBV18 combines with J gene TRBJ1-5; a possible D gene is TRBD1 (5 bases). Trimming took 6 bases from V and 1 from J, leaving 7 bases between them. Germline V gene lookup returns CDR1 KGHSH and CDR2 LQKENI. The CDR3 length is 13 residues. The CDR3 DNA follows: TGTGCCAGCTCCGGGGGGAGCAATCAGCCCCAGCATTTT. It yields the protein CASSGGSNQPQHF.

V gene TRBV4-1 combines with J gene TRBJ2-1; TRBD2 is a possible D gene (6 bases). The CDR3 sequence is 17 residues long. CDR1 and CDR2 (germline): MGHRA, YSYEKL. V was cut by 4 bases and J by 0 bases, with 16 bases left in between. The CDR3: CASSRWDSGFSYNEQFF. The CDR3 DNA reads TGCGCCAGCAGCCGGTGGGATAGCGGATTCTCCTACAATGAGCAGTTCTTC.

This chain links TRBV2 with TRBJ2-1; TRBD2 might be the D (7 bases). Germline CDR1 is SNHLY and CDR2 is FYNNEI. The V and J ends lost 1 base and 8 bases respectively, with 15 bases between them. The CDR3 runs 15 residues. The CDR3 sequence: CASSEGGGAGDEQFF. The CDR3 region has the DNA TGTGCCAGCAGTGAAGGGGGGGGCGCCGGTGATGAGCAGTTCTTC.

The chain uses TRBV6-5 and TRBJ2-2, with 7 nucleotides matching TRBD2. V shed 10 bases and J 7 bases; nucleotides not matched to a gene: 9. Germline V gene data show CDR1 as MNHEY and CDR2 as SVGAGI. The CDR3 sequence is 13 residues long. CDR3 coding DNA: TGTGCCACCTCACGGGGGGATAACGGGGAGCTGTTTTTT. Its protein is CATSRGDNGELFF.

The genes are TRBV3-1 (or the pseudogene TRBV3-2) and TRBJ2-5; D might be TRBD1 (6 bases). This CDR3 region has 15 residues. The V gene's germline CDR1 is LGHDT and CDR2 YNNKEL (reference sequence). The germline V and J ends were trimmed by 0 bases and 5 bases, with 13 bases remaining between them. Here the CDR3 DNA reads TGTGCCAGCAGCCAAGATCGGCGACAGGCCGAGACCCAGTACTTC. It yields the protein CASSQDRRQAETQYF.